What follows are 23 T cell receptor beta chains derived from one specimen sequenced in a study of a mutant IDH1 vaccine in newly diagnosed glioma. The assay was immunoSEQ multiplex PCR, and TCRdb's table has in-frame clones only and misses some. The top ten clones hold approximately 24% of a sample with 30,000 to 40,000 clones, approximately 80% of them seen once. Antigens of these TCRs are unknown. Time point meaning: week 5, during vaccination. It was 300 ug of mutant IDH1 20-mer peptide that made up each vaccine dose, given with topical imiquimod. The sample was PBMCs, taken from a glioma patient whose treatment included an IDH1 peptide vaccine. The receptor set was obtained from a man under 40 with glioma.

The chain joins TRBV6-6 to TRBJ1-1; D is ambiguous. CDR1 MNHNY and CDR2 SVGAGI come from the germline V gene (reference sequence). This CDR3 comprises 12 residues. V dropped 8 bases and J dropped 0 bases, with 7 bases sitting between them. This CDR3 reads CASSDMNTEAFF. CDR3 DNA sequence: TGTGCCAGCTCGGATATGAACACTGAAGCTTTCTTT.

This clone was counted only a few times. The chain uses TRBV30 and TRBJ2-7, with D perhaps matching TRBD1 (5 bases). Germline lookup yields CDR1 GTSNPN and CDR2 SVGIG (reference sequence). The CDR3 has 14 amino acids. V lost 3 bases to trimming and J lost 1 base, with 13 bases between them. CDR3 region: CAWRDNRYSYEQYF. CDR3 sequence (DNA): TGTGCCTGGAGAGACAACAGGTATTCCTACGAGCAGTACTTC. The full variable domain, rest sourced from reference TRBV30 and TRBJ2-7, is SQTIHQWPATLVQPVGSPLSLECTVEGTSNPNLYWYRQAAGRGLQLLFYSVGIGQISSEVPQNLSASRPQDRQFILSSKKLLLSDSGFYLCAWRDNRYSYEQYFGPGTRLTVT.

V and J are TRBV19 and TRBJ2-7; possibly TRBD1 for D (6 bases). This CDR3 region has 16 residues. The germline V gene has CDR1 LNHDA and CDR2 SQIVND (reference sequence). V dropped 4 bases and J dropped 2 bases, with 18 bases sitting between them. The DNA of the CDR3 is TGTGCCAGTAGTAGAACACACAGGGCGCACACCTACGAGCAGTACTTC. This gives the protein CASSRTHRAHTYEQYF.

This clone was counted between two and nine times. V and J are TRBV9 and TRBJ1-4; no clear D gene. V dropped 0 bases and J dropped 11 bases, with 11 bases sitting between them. Germline V lookup: CDR1 SGDLS, CDR2 YYNGEE. The CDR3 is 13 amino acids. In nucleotides, the CDR3 is TGTGCCAGCAGCGTAGGGGAAGGGCGGAAACTGTTTTTT. It is translated as CASSVGEGRKLFF.

This chain uses TRBV11-2 with TRBJ1-1, with TRBD1 identical over 9 bases. CDR1 SGHAT and CDR2 FQNNGV come from the germline V gene. The junction had 11 bases not matched to a gene; V was cut back by 0 bases and J by 0 bases. The CDR3 spans 19 residues. CDR3 sequence reads: CASSLDRGTGFPMNTEAFF. The CDR3 DNA is TGTGCCAGCAGCTTAGATCGGGGGACAGGGTTTCCAATGAACACTGAAGCTTTCTTT.

The gene calls are TRBV30 and TRBJ1-4; tentatively, D is TRBD1 (6 bases). Germline assignment: CDR1 GTSNPN and CDR2 SVGIG (reference sequence). This CDR3 region has 17 residues. Trimming took off 1 base at V and 1 base at J, with 16 bases between the two ends. The chain's CDR3 is CAWSGPQGGLTNEKLFF. The CDR3 bases are TGTGCCTGGAGTGGGCCACAGGGAGGTCTAACTAATGAAAAACTGTTTTTT.

This clone is termed hyperexpanded. This chain joins TRBV28 and TRBJ1-6; 8 positions agree with TRBD1. CDR3 length: 14 residues. Germline loops: CDR1 MDHEN, CDR2 SYDVKM. The trim removed 6 bases at V and 9 bases at J, leaving 7 bases unmatched. CDR3 sequence reads: CASSPGQVLSPLHF. CDR3 DNA sequence: TGTGCCAGCAGCCCGGGACAGGTTCTTTCACCCCTCCACTTT.

The gene calls are TRBV5-1 and TRBJ2-6, with D tentatively TRBD2 (6 bases). V was clipped by 7 bases and J by 1 base, with 21 bases between them. The length of the CDR3 is 18 residues. In germline, CDR1 is SGHRS, CDR2 YFSETQ. CDR3 loop: CASSPLSREQSGANVLTF. The CDR3 nucleotides are TGCGCCAGCTCCCCCTTGAGCCGGGAGCAATCTGGGGCCAACGTCCTGACTTTC.

J is TRBJ1-2 and V is TRBV5-6, with no clear D. CDR1 is SGHDT and CDR2 is YYEEEE in the germline V gene. The CDR3 runs to 15 residues. V shed 2 bases and J shed 0 bases, with 11 bases lying between them. The CDR3 sequence is CASSFWWTSNYGYTF. In nucleotides, the CDR3 is TGTGCCAGCAGCTTTTGGTGGACGTCTAACTATGGCTACACCTTC. Full variable domain (outside the CDR3, taken from reference TRBV5-6 and TRBJ1-2): DAGVTQSPTHLIKTRGQQVTLRCSPKSGHDTVSWYQQALGQGPQFIFQYYEEEERQRGNFPDRFSGHQFPNYSSELNVNALLLGDSALYLCASSFWWTSNYGYTFGSGTRLTVV.

The chain couples TRBV28 to TRBJ2-7; D possibly uses TRBD1 or TRBD2 (5 bases each). V was pared by 5 bases and J by 3 bases, with 17 bases between. Germline CDR1 is MDHEN and CDR2 is SYDVKM. The CDR3 runs to 15 residues. The CDR3 region is CASSPPGPVSYEQYF. CDR3 bases: TGTGCCAGCAGTCCTCCGGGACCGGTGAGCTACGAGCAGTACTTC. The full variable domain, completed using reference TRBV28 and TRBJ2-7, is DVKVTQSSRYLVKRTGEKVFLECVQDMDHENMFWYRQDPGLGLRLIYFSYDVKMKEKGDIPEGYSVSREKKERFSLILESASTNQTSMYLCASSPPGPVSYEQYFGPGTRLTVT.

Only one count was recorded for this clone. The chain links TRBV6-1 to TRBJ1-6; 7 positions agree with TRBD1. The germline CDR1 and CDR2 sequences are MNHNS and SASEGT. V was clipped by 4 bases and J by 0 bases; unmatched bases: 6. The CDR3 contains 17 residues. The DNA of the CDR3 is TGTGCCAGCAGTGGACCGGGACAGAGCTCCTATAATTCACCCCTCCACTTT. This translates into CASSGPGQSSYNSPLHF.

This clone was detected once. V gene TRBV30 combines with J gene TRBJ1-3; D possibly corresponds to TRBD1 (5 bases). The CDR3 has 14 residues. Germline lookup yields CDR1 GTSNPN and CDR2 SVGIG (reference sequence). Trimming took 1 base from V and 7 from J, leaving 14 bases between them. CDR3 residues: CAWSEGQLGNTIYF. CDR3 sequence (DNA): TGTGCCTGGAGTGAGGGGCAGTTAGGGAACACCATATATTTT.

The chain couples TRBV7-2 to TRBJ1-5; no clear D. This CDR3 contains 15 residues. The germline CDR1 and CDR2 sequences are SGHTA and FQGNSA. Trimming took off 8 bases at V and 3 bases at J, with 17 bases between the two ends. The CDR3 nucleotides are TGTGCCAGCTCCGAGGTCGCAGTCTCCAATCAGCCCCAGCATTTT. This sequence encodes CASSEVAVSNQPQHF.

This chain connects TRBV5-1 to TRBJ1-6; 8 nucleotides match TRBD1. The CDR3 totals 16 residues. V lost 0 bases to trimming and J lost 6 bases; unmatched junction nucleotides: 5. Germline V lookup: CDR1 SGHRS, CDR2 YFSETQ. The CDR3 DNA reads as TGCGCCAGCAGCTTGGAACAGGGGGGCGTTAATTCACCCCTCCACTTT. It codes for CASSLEQGGVNSPLHF. The full variable domain, rest sourced from reference TRBV5-1 and TRBJ1-6, is KAGVTQTPRYLIKTRGQQVTLSCSPISGHRSVSWYQQTPGQGLQFLFEYFSETQRNKGNFPGRFSGRQFSNSRSEMNVSTLELGDSALYLCASSLEQGGVNSPLHFGNGTRLTVT.

This chain uses TRBV10-3 with TRBJ1-2; possibly TRBD1 for D (5 bases). V dropped 2 bases and J dropped 8 bases, with 12 bases sitting between them. CDR1 is ENHRY and CDR2 is SYGVKD in the germline V gene. The length of the CDR3 is 13 residues. The CDR3 is CAISERGLEGYTF. The CDR3 nucleotides are TGTGCCATCAGTGAGAGGGGCCTCGAGGGCTACACCTTC.

The CDR3 loop is CSVEDPGRVYGYTF. CDR3 DNA: TGCAGCGTTGAAGATCCAGGGCGCGTCTATGGCTACACCTTC. The gene calls are TRBV29-1 and TRBJ1-2, with a tentative D call TRBD1 (5 bases). V gave up 0 bases and J gave up 4 bases, with 12 bases separating them. In germline, CDR1 is SQVTM, CDR2 ANQGSEA. The CDR3 is 14 amino acids.

The CDR3 bases are TGTGCCAGCAGTTACAGGACTAGCGGGAGGCCGGATACGCAGTATTTT. Protein product: CASSYRTSGRPDTQYF. The chain joins TRBV6-5 to TRBJ2-3; 14 nucleotides align to TRBD2. This CDR3 has 16 residues. CDR1 is MNHEY, CDR2 SVGAGI, per germline. The J segment lost 6 bases and the V segment lost 2 bases, leaving 4 bases of the junction unmatched.

The chain carries TRBV18 and TRBJ1-1; 8 positions agree with TRBD1. The CDR3 has 15 amino acids. CDR1 is KGHSH, CDR2 LQKENI, per germline. The J segment lost 0 bases and the V segment lost 6 bases, leaving 6 bases of the junction unmatched. Here the CDR3 DNA reads TGTGCCAGCTCCCTAGGACAGGGTATGAACACTGAAGCTTTCTTT. Translated: CASSLGQGMNTEAFF.

V and J are TRBV10-3 and TRBJ1-1, with 12 bases identical to TRBD1. The CDR3 covers 15 residues. Germline CDR1 is ENHRY and CDR2 is SYGVKD. J gave up 1 base and V 6 bases, and 3 bases lay outside the gene matches. The CDR3 DNA reads as TGTGCCATCAGAGGGACAGGGGGCTCGAACACTGAAGCTTTCTTT. It translates to CAIRGTGGSNTEAFF.

The chain carries TRBV29-1 and TRBJ2-7; the match to TRBD2 covers 9 bases. The CDR3 runs to 14 residues. Germline V gives CDR1 SQVTM, CDR2 ANQGSEA. J was trimmed by 0 bases and V by 3 bases; bases with no gene match: 3. The CDR3 spells CSVDGGGASYEQYF. The DNA for the CDR3 is TGCAGCGTTGATGGCGGGGGGGCCTCCTACGAGCAGTACTTC.

The genes are TRBV5-1 and TRBJ1-1; D ambiguous. The V gene lost 1 base and the J gene lost 1 base, with 5 bases spanning the gap. CDR1 is SGHRS, CDR2 YFSETQ, per germline. CDR3 length: 13 residues. CDR3 bases: TGCGCCAGCAGCTTGACCTCGAACACTGAAGCTTTCTTT. Encoded protein: CASSLTSNTEAFF.

By share, this clone ranks as medium-sized (0.01 to 0.1%). The V and J genes are TRBV5-4 and TRBJ1-2; 10 positions match TRBD1. Germline-derived CDR1 and CDR2 are SGHNT and YYREEE (reference sequence). The junction had 11 bases not matched to a gene; V was cut back by 3 bases and J by 3 bases. The CDR3 has 17 amino acids. The CDR3 loop is CASSSFPGQGSDYGYTF. In DNA form, the CDR3 reads TGTGCCAGCAGCTCCTTCCCGGGACAGGGGTCGGACTATGGCTACACCTTC.

The genes are TRBV10-1 and TRBJ2-1; TRBD1 or TRBD2 may be the D gene (5 bases each). Germline V gene sequence: CDR1 WNHNN, CDR2 SYGVQD (reference sequence). The germline V and J ends were trimmed by 0 bases and 7 bases, with 16 bases remaining between them. CDR3 length: 16 amino acids. Here the CDR3 DNA reads TGCGCCAGCAGTGAGTCGTCGGGACCCTACCTTAATGAGCAGTTCTTC. Its translation is CASSESSGPYLNEQFF.